This entry describes one T cell receptor (beta chain). This clone was recorded once. There is no known antigen for this receptor. No base-level quality is on record; no much larger clone is a single base apart. Another Seattle source contributed samples from volunteer blood donors who had recovered from COVID-19. The collaborating institutions used their own protocols to collect whole blood in K2EDTA tubes. Collaborator samples were shipped for TCRbeta analysis as frozen whole blood, isolated PBMCs, or DNA extracted from either sample type. These data originate in a study of blood T cell repertoires in COVID-19 (dated by TCRdb to 2018 to 2020). For context, the study as a whole: Samples covering the acute and convalescent phases of COVID-19 were provided by collaborators in the United States, Italy and Spain. The prospective study material was composed of cDNA or gDNA derived from T cells, B-cell-depleted T cells, or PBMCs. The dataset comprised deeply sampled blood TCRbeta repertoires from subjects exposed to, actively infected with, or recovered from COVID-19. A freely available public database, intended as a resource for researchers studying the immune response to SARS-CoV-2, is where the repertoires were released. Samples came from the ongoing ImmuneRACE study (first 160 participants) plus 1,254 subjects from 6 global collaborators. A de-identified subject ID, COVID-19 status, age in years and sex were almost always included in the sample metadata. HLA class I and class II types, where available, came from metadata supplied by the sample provider rather than from assay-based typing. Findings and caveats that apply to the study as a whole: The amount of clinical and demographic metadata varied by source and participant and was provided uncurated.

The immunoSEQ Assay, a bias-controlled multiplex PCR, was used to amplify TCRbeta CDR3 regions from genomic DNA. As for how the authors treated the data: Within the assay, amplification of reference gene primers was used to estimate how many nucleated cells each sample contained. Sequence reads were collapsed and filtered to measure the absolute abundance of every unique TCRbeta CDR3 rearrangement. For each sample, productive Simpson clonality was calculated by taking the square root of Simpson's diversity index across productive rearrangements. TCRdb carries this immuneACCESS record with in-frame sequences only. Its versions omit some clonotypes, under half of them owing to an unresolved V gene in the studies checked, with the rest unexplained. The V and J calls and clone size were taken over from that table, and D and trimming were inferred from the DNA. A total of about 310,000 clones appear in this sample, around 87% of them only once. Approximately 8% of the sample comes from the top ten.

From a lookup of the germline V gene (reference sequence), CDR1 and CDR2 are MNHEY and SMNVEV. V lost 5 bases and J lost 2 bases; the stretch between them is 15 bases long. The cysteine opens and the phenylalanine closes a CDR3 of 15 amino acids. The read is trimmed to its CDR3 DNA, 45 bases read in frame from base 1. Here the chain combines TRBV27 and TRBJ1-2, with TRBD1 perhaps the D gene, on 5 matching bases. Sequenced input: peripheral blood. The sequence was collected from a woman in her 50s who had recovered from COVID-19. The DNA is as follows: TGTGCCAGCAGTCCGCGGGGACCGGCGAACTATGGCTACACCTTC. It translates to CASSPRGPANYGYTF.